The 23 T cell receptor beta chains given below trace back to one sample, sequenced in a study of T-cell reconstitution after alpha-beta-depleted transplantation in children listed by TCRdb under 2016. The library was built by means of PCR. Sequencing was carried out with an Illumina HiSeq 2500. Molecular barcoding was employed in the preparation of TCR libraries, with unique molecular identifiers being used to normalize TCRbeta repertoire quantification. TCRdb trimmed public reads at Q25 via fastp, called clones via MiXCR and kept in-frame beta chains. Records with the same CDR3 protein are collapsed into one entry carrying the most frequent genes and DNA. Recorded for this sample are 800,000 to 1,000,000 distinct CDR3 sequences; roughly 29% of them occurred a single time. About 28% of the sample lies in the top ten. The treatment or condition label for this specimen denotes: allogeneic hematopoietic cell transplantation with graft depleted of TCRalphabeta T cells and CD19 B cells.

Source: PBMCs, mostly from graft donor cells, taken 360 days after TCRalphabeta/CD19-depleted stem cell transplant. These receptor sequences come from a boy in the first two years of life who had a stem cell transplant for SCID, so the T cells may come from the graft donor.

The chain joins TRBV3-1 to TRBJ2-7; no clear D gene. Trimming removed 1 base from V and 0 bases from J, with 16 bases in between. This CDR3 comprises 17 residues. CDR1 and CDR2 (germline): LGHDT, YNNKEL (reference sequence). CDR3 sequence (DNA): TGTGCCAGCAGCCAAGTCGGTTCAAGGGCAAGCTCCTACGAGCAGTACTTC. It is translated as CASSQVGSRASSYEQYF.

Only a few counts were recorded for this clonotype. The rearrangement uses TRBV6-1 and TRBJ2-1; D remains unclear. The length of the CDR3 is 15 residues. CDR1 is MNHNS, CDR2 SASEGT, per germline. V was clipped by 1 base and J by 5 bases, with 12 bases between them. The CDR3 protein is CASSEGRGRHNEQFF. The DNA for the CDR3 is TGTGCCAGCAGTGAAGGCCGCGGACGGCACAATGAGCAGTTCTTC.

This CDR3 reads CASSLRERTGELFF. CDR3 DNA sequence: TGTGCCAGCAGCTTACGCGAGAGAACCGGGGAGCTGTTTTTT. This chain links TRBV11-2 with TRBJ2-2, with D unclear. V lost 2 bases and J lost 5, with 9 bases in between. The germline CDR1 and CDR2 sequences are SGHAT and FQNNGV. CDR3 length: 14 residues.

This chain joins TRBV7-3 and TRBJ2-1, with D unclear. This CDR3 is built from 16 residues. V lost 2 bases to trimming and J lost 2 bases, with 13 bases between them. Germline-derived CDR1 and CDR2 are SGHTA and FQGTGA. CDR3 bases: TGTGCCAGCAGCTTAGAGGTCGGGCCCGCCTACAATGAGCAGTTCTTC. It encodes CASSLEVGPAYNEQFF.

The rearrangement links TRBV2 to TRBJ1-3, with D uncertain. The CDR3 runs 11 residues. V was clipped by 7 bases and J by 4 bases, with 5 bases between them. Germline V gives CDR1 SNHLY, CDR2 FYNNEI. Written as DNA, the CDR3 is TGTGCCAGCAACGAGGGAAACACCATATATTTT. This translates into CASNEGNTIYF.

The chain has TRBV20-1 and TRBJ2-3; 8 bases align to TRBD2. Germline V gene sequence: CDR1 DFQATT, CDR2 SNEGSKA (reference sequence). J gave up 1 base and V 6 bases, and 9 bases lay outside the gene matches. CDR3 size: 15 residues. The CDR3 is CSAPPRRGGTDTQYF. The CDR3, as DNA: TGCAGTGCCCCTCCGAGGCGGGGGGGCACAGATACGCAGTATTTT.

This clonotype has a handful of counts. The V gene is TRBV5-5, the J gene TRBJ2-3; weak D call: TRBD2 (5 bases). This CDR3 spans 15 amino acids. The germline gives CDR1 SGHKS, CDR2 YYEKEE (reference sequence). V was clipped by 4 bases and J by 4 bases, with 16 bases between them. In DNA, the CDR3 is TGTGCCAGCAGCCCGTGGACTGGTTTCGCAGATACGCAGTATTTT. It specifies CASSPWTGFADTQYF.

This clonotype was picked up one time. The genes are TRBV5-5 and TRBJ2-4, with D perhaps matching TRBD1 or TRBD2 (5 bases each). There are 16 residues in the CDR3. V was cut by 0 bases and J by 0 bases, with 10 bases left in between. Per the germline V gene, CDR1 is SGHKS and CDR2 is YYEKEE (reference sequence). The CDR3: CASSLGGFVAKNIQYF. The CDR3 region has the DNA TGTGCCAGCAGCTTGGGGGGGTTTGTAGCCAAAAACATTCAGTACTTC.

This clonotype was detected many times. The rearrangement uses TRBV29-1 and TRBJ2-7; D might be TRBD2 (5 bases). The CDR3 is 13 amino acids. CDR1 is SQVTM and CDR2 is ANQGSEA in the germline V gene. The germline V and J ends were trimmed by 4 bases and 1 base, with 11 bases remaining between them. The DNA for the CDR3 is TGCAGCGTTGGAAGGGAGCGGTCCTACGAGCAGTACTTC. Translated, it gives CSVGRERSYEQYF.

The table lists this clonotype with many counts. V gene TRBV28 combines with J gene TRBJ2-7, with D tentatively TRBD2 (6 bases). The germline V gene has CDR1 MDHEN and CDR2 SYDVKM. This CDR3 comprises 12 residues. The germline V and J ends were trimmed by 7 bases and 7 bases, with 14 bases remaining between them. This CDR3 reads CASTGGKREQYF. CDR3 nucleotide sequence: TGTGCCAGCACCGGGGGTAAGAGGGAGCAGTACTTC.

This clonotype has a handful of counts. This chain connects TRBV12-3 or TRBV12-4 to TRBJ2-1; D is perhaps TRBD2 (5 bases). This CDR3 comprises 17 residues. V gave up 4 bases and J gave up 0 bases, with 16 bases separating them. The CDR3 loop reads CASSYLGAPSSYNEQFF. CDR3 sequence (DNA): TGTGCCAGCAGTTACCTGGGAGCCCCAAGCTCCTACAATGAGCAGTTCTTC.

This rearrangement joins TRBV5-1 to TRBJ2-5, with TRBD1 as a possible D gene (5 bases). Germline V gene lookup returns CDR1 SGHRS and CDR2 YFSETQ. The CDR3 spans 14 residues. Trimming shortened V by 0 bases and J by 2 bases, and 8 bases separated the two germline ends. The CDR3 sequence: CASSLGSGQETQYF. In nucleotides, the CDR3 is TGCGCCAGCAGCTTGGGTTCAGGGCAAGAGACCCAGTACTTC.

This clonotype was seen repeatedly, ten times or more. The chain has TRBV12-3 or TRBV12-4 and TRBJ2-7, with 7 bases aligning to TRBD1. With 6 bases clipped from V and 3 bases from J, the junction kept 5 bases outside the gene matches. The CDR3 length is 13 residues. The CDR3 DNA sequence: TGTGCCAGCAGCACTCGGACAGGCTACGAGCAGTACTTC. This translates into CASSTRTGYEQYF.

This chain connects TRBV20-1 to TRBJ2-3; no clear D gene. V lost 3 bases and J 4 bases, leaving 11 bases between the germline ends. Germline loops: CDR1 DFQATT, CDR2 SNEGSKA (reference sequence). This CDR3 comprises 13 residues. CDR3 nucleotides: TGCAGTGCTAGTGACCCTCTCTCAGATACGCAGTATTTT. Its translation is CSASDPLSDTQYF.

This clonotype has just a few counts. The CDR3 reads CSVGQLGPQGNTIYF. CDR3 DNA: TGCAGCGTTGGCCAGCTAGGCCCTCAGGGAAACACCATATATTTT. The chain uses TRBV29-1 and TRBJ1-3; D remains unclear. V lost 4 bases and J lost 4, with 17 bases in between. Germline V gives CDR1 SQVTM, CDR2 ANQGSEA. This CDR3 has 15 amino acids.

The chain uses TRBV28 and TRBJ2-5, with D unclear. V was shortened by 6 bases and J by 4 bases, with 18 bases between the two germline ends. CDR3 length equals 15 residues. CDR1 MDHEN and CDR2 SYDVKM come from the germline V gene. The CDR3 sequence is CASSHPRRQRETQYF. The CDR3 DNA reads TGTGCCAGCAGCCACCCCCGTCGGCAGCGAGAGACCCAGTACTTC.

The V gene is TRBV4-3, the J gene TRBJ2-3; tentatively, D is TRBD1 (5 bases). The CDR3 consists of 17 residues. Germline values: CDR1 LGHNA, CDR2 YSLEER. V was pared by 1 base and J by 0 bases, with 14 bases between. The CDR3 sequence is CASSQGGASTSTDTQYF. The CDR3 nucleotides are TGCGCCAGCAGCCAAGGGGGCGCATCTACTAGCACAGATACGCAGTATTTT.

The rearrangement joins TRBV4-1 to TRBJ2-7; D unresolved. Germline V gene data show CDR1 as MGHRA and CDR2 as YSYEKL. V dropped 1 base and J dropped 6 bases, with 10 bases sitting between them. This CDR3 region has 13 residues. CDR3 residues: CASSQGTTGEQYF. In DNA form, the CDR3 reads TGCGCCAGCAGCCAAGGAACTACGGGCGAGCAGTACTTC.

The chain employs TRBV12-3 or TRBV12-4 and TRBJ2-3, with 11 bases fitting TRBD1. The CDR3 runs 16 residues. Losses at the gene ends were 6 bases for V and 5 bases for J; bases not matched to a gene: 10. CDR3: CASSGQGANWIDTQYF. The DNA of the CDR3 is TGTGCCAGCAGCGGACAGGGGGCGAATTGGATAGATACGCAGTATTTT.

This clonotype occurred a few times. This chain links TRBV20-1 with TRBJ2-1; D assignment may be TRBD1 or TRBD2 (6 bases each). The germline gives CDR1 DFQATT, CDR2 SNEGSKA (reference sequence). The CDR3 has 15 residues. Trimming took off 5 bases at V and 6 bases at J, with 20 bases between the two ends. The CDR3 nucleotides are TGCAGTGCTGAAGTAGGGGGGCCTATAGGCAATGAGCAGTTCTTC. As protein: CSAEVGGPIGNEQFF.

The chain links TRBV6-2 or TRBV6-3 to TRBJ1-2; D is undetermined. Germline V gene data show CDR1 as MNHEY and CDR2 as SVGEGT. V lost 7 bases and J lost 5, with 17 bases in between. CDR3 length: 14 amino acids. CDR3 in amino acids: CASTQVREIYGYTF. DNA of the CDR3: TGTGCCAGCACCCAAGTCCGGGAAATTTATGGCTACACCTTC.

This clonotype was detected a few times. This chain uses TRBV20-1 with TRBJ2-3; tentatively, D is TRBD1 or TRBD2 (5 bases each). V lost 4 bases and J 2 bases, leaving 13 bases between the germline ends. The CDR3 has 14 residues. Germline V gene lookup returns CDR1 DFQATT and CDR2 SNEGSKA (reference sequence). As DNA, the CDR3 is TGCAGTGCTATGCTGAGGGGATTCACAGATACGCAGTATTTT. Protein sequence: CSAMLRGFTDTQYF.

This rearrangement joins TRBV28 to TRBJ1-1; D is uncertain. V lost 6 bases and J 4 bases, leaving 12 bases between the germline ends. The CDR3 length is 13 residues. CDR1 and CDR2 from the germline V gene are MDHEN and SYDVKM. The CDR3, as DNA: TGTGCCAGCAGACGGGCCCCGGGCACTGAAGCTTTCTTT. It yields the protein CASRRAPGTEAFF.